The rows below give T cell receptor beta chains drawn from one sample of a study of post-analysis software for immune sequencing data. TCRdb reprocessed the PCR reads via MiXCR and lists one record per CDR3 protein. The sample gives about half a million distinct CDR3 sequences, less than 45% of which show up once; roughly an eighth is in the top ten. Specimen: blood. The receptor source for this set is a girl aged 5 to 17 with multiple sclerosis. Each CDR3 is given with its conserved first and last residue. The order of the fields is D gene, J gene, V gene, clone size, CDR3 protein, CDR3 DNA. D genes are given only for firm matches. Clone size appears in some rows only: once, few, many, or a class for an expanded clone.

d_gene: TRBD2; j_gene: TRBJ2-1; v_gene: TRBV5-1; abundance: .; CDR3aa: CASRLFELAGENEQFF; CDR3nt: TGCGCCAGCAGGTTGTTCGAGCTAGCGGGAGAAAATGAGCAGTTCTTC
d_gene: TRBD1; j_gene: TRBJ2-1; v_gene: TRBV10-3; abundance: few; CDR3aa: CAISGDRVLNEQFF; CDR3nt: TGTGCCATCAGTGGGGACAGGGTCCTCAATGAGCAGTTCTTC
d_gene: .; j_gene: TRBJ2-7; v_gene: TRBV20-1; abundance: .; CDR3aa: CSATPVLSSYEQYF; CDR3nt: TGCAGTGCTACCCCCGTCCTATCCTCCTACGAGCAGTACTTC
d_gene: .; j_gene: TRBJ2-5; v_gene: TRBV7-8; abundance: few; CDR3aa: CASSLVDGETQYF; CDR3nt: TGTGCCAGCAGCTTAGTAGACGGGGAGACCCAGTACTTC
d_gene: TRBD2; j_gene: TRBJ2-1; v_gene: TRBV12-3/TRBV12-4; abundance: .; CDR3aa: CASSLGTSDEQFF; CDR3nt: TGTGCCAGCAGTTTAGGGACTAGCGATGAGCAGTTCTTC
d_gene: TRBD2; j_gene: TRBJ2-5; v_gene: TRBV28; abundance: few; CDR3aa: CASSPGLADQETQYF; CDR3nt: TGTGCCAGCAGCCCCGGACTAGCGGACCAAGAGACCCAGTACTTC
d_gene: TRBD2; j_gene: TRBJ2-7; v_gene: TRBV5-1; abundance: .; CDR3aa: CASSPVPKSSGSITEQYF; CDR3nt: TGCGCCAGCAGCCCCGTTCCAAAGTCTAGCGGGAGTATAACCGAGCAGTACTTC
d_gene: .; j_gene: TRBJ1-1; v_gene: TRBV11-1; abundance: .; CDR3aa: CASSLLDSPGEAFF; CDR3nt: TGTGCCAGCAGCTTACTTGACTCCCCAGGGGAAGCTTTCTTT
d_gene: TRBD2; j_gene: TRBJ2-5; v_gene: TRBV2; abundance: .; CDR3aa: CASSEVGLAEETQYF; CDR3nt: TGTGCCAGCAGTGAAGTGGGACTAGCGGAAGAGACCCAGTACTTC
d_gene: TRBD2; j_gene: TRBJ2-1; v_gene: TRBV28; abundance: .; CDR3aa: CASKASGSESYNEQFF; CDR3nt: TGTGCCAGCAAGGCTAGCGGGAGTGAATCCTACAATGAGCAGTTCTTC
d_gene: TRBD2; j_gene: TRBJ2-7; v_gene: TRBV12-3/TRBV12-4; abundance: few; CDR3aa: CASSPGLAGASPYEQYF; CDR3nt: TGTGCCAGCAGTCCGGGACTAGCGGGAGCGAGTCCCTACGAGCAGTACTTC
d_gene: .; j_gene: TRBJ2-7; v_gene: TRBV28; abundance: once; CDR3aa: CASSSGGSSFYEQYF; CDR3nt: TGTGCCAGCAGTTCAGGGGGGTCTAGTTTCTACGAGCAGTACTTC
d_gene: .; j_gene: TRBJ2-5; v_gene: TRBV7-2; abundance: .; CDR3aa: CASSLFRVAGETQYF; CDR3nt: TGTGCCAGCAGCTTATTCAGGGTGGCAGGAGAGACCCAGTACTTC
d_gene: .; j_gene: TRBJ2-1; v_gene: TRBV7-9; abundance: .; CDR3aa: CASNPNYEDEQFF; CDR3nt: TGTGCCAGCAACCCGAACTACGAGGATGAGCAGTTCTTC
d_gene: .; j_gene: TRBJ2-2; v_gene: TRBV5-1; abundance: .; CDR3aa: CASRPQGLDTGELFF; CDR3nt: TGCGCCAGCAGGCCTCAGGGGCTCGACACCGGGGAGCTGTTTTTT
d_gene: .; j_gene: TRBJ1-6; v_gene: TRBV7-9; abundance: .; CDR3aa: CASSFEDRNSPLHF; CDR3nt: TGTGCCAGCAGCTTTGAGGACCGGAATTCACCCCTCCACTTT
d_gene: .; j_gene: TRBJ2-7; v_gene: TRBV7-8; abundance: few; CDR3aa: CASSLRDLYEQYF; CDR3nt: TGTGCCAGCAGCCTCAGAGACCTCTACGAGCAGTACTTC
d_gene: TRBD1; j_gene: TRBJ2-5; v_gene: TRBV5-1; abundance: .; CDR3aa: CASTWDSQETQYF; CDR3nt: TGCGCCAGCACCTGGGACAGCCAAGAGACCCAGTACTTC
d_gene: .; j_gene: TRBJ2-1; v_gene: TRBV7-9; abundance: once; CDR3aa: CASSLLEVGASNEQFF; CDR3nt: TGTGCCAGCAGCTTGCTCGAGGTCGGGGCTAGCAATGAGCAGTTCTTC
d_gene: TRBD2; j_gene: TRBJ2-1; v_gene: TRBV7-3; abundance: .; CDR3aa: CASSSPREVDYNEQFF; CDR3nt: TGTGCCAGCAGCTCCCCGCGGGAGGTAGACTACAATGAGCAGTTCTTC
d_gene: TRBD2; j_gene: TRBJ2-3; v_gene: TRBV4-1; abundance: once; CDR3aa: CASSQDIRRAGDSTDTQYF; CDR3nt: TGCGCCAGCAGCCAAGATATAAGGAGGGCGGGGGATAGCACAGATACGCAGTATTTT
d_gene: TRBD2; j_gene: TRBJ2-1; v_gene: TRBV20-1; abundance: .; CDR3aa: CSATSGIVNEQFF; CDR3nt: TGCAGTGCTACTAGCGGGATAGTCAATGAGCAGTTCTTC
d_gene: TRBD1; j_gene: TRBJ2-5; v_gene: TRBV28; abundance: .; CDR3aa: CASTTRRGQGTETQYF; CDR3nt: TGTGCCAGCACCACAAGGAGGGGACAGGGGACGGAGACCCAGTACTTC
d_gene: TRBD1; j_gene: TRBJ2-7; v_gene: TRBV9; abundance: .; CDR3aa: CASSQGQASSYEQYF; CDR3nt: TGTGCCAGCAGCCAGGGACAGGCGAGCTCCTACGAGCAGTACTTC
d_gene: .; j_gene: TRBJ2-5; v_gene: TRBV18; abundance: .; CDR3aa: CASSPDGETQYF; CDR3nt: TGTGCCAGCTCACCGGACGGTGAGACCCAGTACTTC
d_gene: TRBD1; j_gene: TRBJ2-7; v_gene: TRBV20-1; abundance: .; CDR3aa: CSARERDRVVEQYF; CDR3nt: TGCAGTGCTAGGGAACGGGACAGGGTGGTTGAGCAGTACTTC
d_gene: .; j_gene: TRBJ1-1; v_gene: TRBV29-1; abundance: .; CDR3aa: CSARRDTEAFF; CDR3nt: TGCAGCGCCAGGCGGGACACTGAAGCTTTCTTT